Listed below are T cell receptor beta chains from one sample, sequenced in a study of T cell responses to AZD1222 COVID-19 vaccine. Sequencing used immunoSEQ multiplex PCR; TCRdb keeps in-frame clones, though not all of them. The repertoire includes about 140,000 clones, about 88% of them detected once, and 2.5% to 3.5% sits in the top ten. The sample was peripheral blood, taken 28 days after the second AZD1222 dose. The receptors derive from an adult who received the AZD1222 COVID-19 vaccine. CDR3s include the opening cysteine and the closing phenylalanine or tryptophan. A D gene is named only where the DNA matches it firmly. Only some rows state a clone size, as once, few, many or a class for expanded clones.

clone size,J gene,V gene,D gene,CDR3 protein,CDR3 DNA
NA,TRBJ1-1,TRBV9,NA,CASSAFWNKENTEAFF,TGTGCCAGCAGCGCCTTTTGGAATAAGGAGAACACTGAAGCTTTCTTT
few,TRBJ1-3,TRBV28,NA,CASSFPTWVGSNTIYF,TGTGCCAGCAGTTTCCCCACCTGGGTAGGGAGTAACACCATATATTTT
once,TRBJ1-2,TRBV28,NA,CASSFVRGDGYTF,TGTGCCAGCAGTTTCGTGCGTGGGGATGGCTACACCTTC
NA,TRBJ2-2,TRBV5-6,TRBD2,CASSSTSGGDFFTGELFF,TGTGCCAGCAGCTCGACTAGCGGGGGGGATTTCTTCACCGGGGAGCTGTTTTTT
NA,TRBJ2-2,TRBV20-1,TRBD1,CSASRQGASRTGELFF,TGCAGTGCTAGTCGGCAGGGGGCGTCAAGGACCGGGGAGCTGTTTTTT
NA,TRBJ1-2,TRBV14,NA,CASSQGGGYTF,TGTGCCAGCAGCCAAGGAGGGGGCTACACCTTC
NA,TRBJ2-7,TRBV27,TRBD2,CASSPAGSGNYEQYF,TGTGCCAGCAGTCCCGCGGGTAGCGGGAACTACGAGCAGTACTTC
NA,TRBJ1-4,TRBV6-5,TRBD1,CASSYRQGHGEKLFF,TGTGCCAGCAGTTATCGACAGGGCCACGGTGAAAAACTGTTTTTT
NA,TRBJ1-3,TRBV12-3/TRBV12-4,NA,CASSLARVAIYF,TGTGCCAGCAGTTTAGCCAGGGTCGCCATATATTTT
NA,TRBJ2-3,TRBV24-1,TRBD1,CATSTSGGGTDTQYF,TGTGCCACCAGTACCTCAGGGGGCGGTACAGATACGCAGTATTTT
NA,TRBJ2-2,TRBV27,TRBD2,CASTHFVGGSHGELFF,TGTGCCAGCACCCACTTCGTTGGCGGGAGTCACGGGGAGCTGTTTTTT
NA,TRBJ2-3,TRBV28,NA,CASRDSGTDTQYF,TGTGCCAGCAGGGATTCAGGCACAGATACGCAGTATTTT
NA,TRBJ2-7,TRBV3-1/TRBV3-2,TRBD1,CASSQGRSWIPGTGPCEQYF,TGTGCCAGCAGCCAAGGCCGCTCCTGGATCCCGGGGACAGGGCCGTGTGAGCAGTACTTC
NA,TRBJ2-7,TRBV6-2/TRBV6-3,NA,CASSYSGQGLDYEQYF,TGTGCCAGCAGTTACTCGGGCCAGGGGCTCGACTACGAGCAGTACTTC
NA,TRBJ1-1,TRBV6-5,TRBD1,CASSYSRQGRTEAFF,TGTGCCAGCAGTTACTCGAGACAGGGGAGAACTGAAGCTTTCTTT
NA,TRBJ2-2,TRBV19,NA,CASSIVQNTGELFF,TGTGCCAGTAGTATTGTACAGAACACCGGGGAGCTGTTTTTT
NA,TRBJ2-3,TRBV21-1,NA,CAAGDSGAPSTDTQYF,TGTGCCGCGGGGGATTCCGGGGCCCCTAGCACAGATACGCAGTATTTT
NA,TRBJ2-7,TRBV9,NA,CASSVDSQYEQYF,TGTGCCAGCAGCGTAGATTCCCAGTACGAGCAGTACTTC
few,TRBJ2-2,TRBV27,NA,CASSFYHTGELFF,TGTGCCAGCAGTTTTTATCACACCGGGGAGCTGTTTTTT
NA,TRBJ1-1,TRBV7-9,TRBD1,CASSYPAGRGQNTEAFF,TGTGCCAGCAGCTATCCCGCCGGTAGGGGGCAGAACACTGAAGCTTTCTTT
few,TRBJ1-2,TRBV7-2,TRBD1,CASSPGTGLANYGYTF,TGTGCCAGCAGCCCCGGGACAGGTTTAGCTAACTATGGCTACACCTTC
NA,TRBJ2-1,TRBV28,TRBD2,CASSFRFSGALDEQFF,TGTGCCAGCAGTTTCCGTTTCAGCGGGGCCTTGGATGAGCAGTTCTTC
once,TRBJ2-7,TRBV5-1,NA,CASRPRDTGHEQYF,TGCGCCAGCCGACCCCGGGACACGGGCCACGAGCAGTACTTC
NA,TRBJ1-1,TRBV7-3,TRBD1,CASSAGQGAAAFF,TGTGCCAGCAGCGCGGGACAGGGGGCCGCGGCTTTCTTT
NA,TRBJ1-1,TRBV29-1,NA,CSAIREINTEAFF,TGCAGCGCCATCCGGGAAATAAACACTGAAGCTTTCTTT
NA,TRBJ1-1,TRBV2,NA,CASVVGGGSWEAFF,TGTGCCAGCGTTGTCGGCGGGGGCTCATGGGAAGCTTTCTTT
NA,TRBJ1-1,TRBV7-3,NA,CASSLSGARNTEAFF,TGTGCCAGCAGCTTAAGCGGGGCTCGGAACACTGAAGCTTTCTTT
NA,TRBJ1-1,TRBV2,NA,CASSEFGSRNTEAFF,TGTGCCAGCAGTGAATTTGGGAGTAGGAACACTGAAGCTTTCTTT
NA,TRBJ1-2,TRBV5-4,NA,CASRFGGFNYGYTF,TGTGCCAGCAGATTTGGAGGTTTCAACTATGGCTACACCTTC
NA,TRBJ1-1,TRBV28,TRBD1,CASNPLGQGNTEAFF,TGTGCCAGCAACCCTTTGGGACAGGGGAACACTGAAGCTTTCTTT
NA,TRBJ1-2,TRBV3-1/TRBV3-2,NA,CASSQRSGDYGYTF,TGTGCCAGCAGCCAAAGATCGGGCGACTATGGCTACACCTTC
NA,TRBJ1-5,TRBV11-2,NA,CASSRSDQPQHF,TGTGCCAGCAGCCGCAGTGATCAGCCCCAGCATTTT
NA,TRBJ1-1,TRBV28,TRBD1,CASLNSGQGGRAFF,TGTGCCAGCTTAAACTCCGGACAGGGGGGTCGAGCTTTCTTT
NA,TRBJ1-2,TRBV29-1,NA,CSVADSLLTF,TGCAGCGTTGCGGACAGCCTTCTCACCTTC
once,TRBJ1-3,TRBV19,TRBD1,CASSEGAGTSGSSGNTIYF,TGTGCCAGTAGTGAGGGGGCCGGAACCTCGGGAAGCTCTGGAAACACCATATATTTT
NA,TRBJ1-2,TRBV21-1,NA,CASSKTRSYTF,TGTGCCAGCAGCAAGACGCGCAGCTACACCTTC
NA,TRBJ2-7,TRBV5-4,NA,CASSLNSGGSSYEQYF,TGTGCCAGCAGCCTGAACAGTGGGGGATCTTCCTACGAGCAGTACTTC
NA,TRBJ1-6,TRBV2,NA,CASSQVGLLINSPLHF,TGTGCCAGCAGCCAAGTTGGGCTGCTAATAAATTCACCCCTCCACTTT
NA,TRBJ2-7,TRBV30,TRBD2,CAWNTLPGTSASYEQYF,TGTGCCTGGAATACCCTTCCCGGGACTAGCGCCTCCTACGAGCAGTACTTC
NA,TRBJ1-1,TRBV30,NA,CARQQGNTEAFF,TGTGCCCGTCAACAGGGGAACACTGAAGCTTTCTTT
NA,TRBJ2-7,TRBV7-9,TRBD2,CASSQGEGGNEQYF,TGTGCCAGCAGCCAAGGGGAGGGAGGGAACGAGCAGTACTTC
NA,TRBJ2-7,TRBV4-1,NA,CASSQDSFARLRREQYF,TGCGCCAGCAGCCAAGATAGTTTCGCGCGGCTTCGTCGGGAGCAGTACTTC
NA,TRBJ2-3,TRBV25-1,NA,CASSEYSSPGWVDTQYF,TGTGCCAGCAGTGAATATAGTTCCCCGGGATGGGTAGATACGCAGTATTTT
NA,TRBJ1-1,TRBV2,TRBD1,CASSAGTGITEAFF,TGTGCCAGCAGTGCCGGGACAGGGATCACTGAAGCTTTCTTT
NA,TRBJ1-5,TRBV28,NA,CASRPRGGDSNQPQHF,TGTGCCAGCAGGCCCCGGGGGGGAGATAGCAATCAGCCCCAGCATTTT
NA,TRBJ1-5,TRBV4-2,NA,CASSQDSRDQPQHF,TGTGCCAGCAGCCAAGATTCGAGAGATCAGCCCCAGCATTTT
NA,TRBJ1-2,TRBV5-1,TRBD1,CASSLQTGGGYGYTF,TGCGCCAGCAGCCTCCAGACAGGGGGTGGCTATGGCTACACCTTC
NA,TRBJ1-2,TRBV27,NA,CASSSVGAGYGYTF,TGTGCCAGCAGTTCGGTAGGGGCTGGGTATGGCTACACCTTC
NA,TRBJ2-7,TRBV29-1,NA,CSVRPGLSSYEQYF,TGCAGCGTTCGCCCTGGACTATCCAGCTACGAGCAGTACTTC
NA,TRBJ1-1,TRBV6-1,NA,CASSEAPPGTEAFF,TGTGCCAGCAGTGAAGCCCCCCCGGGGACTGAAGCTTTCTTT
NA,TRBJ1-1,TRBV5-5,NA,CASSFGGMDTEAFF,TGCGCCAGCAGCTTCGGGGGGATGGACACTGAAGCTTTCTTT